Detailed here is one T cell receptor (beta chain). The germline V and J ends were trimmed by 3 bases and 2 bases, with 11 bases remaining between them. The CDR3 length is 15 residues. CDR1 and CDR2 from the germline V gene are MDHEN and SYDVKM. The entry originates in a study of T cell changes during pregnancy in multiple sclerosis. The repertoire was sequenced with immunoSEQ multiplex PCR; TCRdb's copy has only in-frame clones and lacks some. The repertoire holds roughly 80,000 clones, with 90% to 95% as singletons. The chain couples TRBV28 to TRBJ1-5, with a possible D match to TRBD1 (5 bases). Sequencing was performed on peripheral blood, taken after pregnancy. This TCR was recovered from a female donor in good health, enrolled as a control in a pregnancy study. Here the CDR3 DNA reads TGTGCCAGCAGTTTGGTCAGGGATGGCAATCAGCCCCAGCATTTT. Translation: CASSLVRDGNQPQHF.